One sample yielded the 18 T cell receptor beta chains listed below, sequenced in a study of CD8+ T cells in alopecia areata. Once RNA had been extracted, it was reverse transcribed into cDNA to act as the sequencing template. Sequencing was performed with immunoSEQ multiplex PCR; in TCRdb, only in-frame clones are kept and a portion is missing. The table lists around 190,000 clones, more than 55% of them singletons. Sequencing was done on a sample of CD8+ T cells sorted from blood. These receptors all come from a human donor in good health.

The V and J genes are TRBV29-1 and TRBJ2-1, with 8 bases identical to TRBD2. Germline V lookup: CDR1 SQVTM, CDR2 ANQGSEA. The CDR3 covers 14 residues. V lost 5 bases, J lost 9 bases, and 12 bases stayed unmatched. CDR3 in amino acids: CSVRLGLDPREQFF. The CDR3 DNA follows: TGCAGCGTTCGGCTGGGACTAGATCCGCGTGAGCAGTTCTTC.

The genes are TRBV4-1 and TRBJ2-4; D is unresolved. CDR3 length equals 15 residues. Trimming left V 1 base short and J 7 bases short, with 14 bases between. Germline V CDR1 and CDR2: MGHRA, YSYEKL. This CDR3 is CASSQVHAETNIQYF. The CDR3 DNA is TGCGCCAGCAGCCAAGTGCATGCAGAGACGAACATTCAGTACTTC.

The chain is built from TRBV7-9 and TRBJ1-1; D is uncertain. V dropped 1 base and J dropped 10 bases, with 13 bases sitting between them. The CDR3 loop spans 13 amino acids. Germline loops: CDR1 SEHNR, CDR2 FQNEAQ (reference sequence). CDR3 coding DNA: TGTGCCAGCAGCTTAGAGGAAGGCCGGGGAGCTTTCTTT. Protein: CASSLEEGRGAFF.

Sample share makes this clone medium-sized (0.01 to 0.1%). The chain carries TRBV2 and TRBJ2-7; D possibly matches TRBD1 or TRBD2 (5 bases each). The germline V gene has CDR1 SNHLY and CDR2 FYNNEI. This CDR3 contains 12 residues. V was pared by 6 bases and J by 3 bases, with 9 bases between. The CDR3, as DNA: TGTGCCAGCAGCGGGACGATCTACGAGCAGTACTTC. The encoded protein is CASSGTIYEQYF.

In the case of this clone: At one end, the junction sequence differs from germline, possibly due to a read error. The V gene is TRBV5-6, the J gene TRBJ1-1; D gene ambiguous. In germline, CDR1 is SGHDT, CDR2 YYEEEE. This CDR3 is built from 11 residues. The CDR3 loop is CASSLGTGAFF. The CDR3 coding sequence is TGTGCCAGCAGCTTGGGGACTGGAGCTTTCTTT.

Here the CDR3 reads CASSGVSTDTQYF. The CDR3 bases are TGTGCCAGCAGCGGGGTTAGCACAGATACGCAGTATTTT. J is TRBJ2-3 and V is TRBV7-8; no clear D gene. The germline gives CDR1 SGHVS, CDR2 FQNEAQ. Trimming removed 5 bases at V and 0 bases at J, with 6 bases between. The CDR3 is made up of 13 amino acids.

V gene TRBV7-7 combines with J gene TRBJ2-3; D not resolved. The CDR3 runs to 13 residues. V lost 0 bases and J lost 4, with 5 bases in between. CDR1 and CDR2 from the germline V gene are SSHAT and FNYEAQ (reference sequence). This CDR3 reads CASSLAPADTQYF. The CDR3 region has the DNA TGTGCCAGCAGCTTAGCGCCCGCAGATACGCAGTATTTT.

J is TRBJ2-5 and V is TRBV29-1; D gene ambiguous. Germline CDR1 SQVTM, CDR2 ANQGSEA. Deletions cut 4 bases from V and 2 bases from J, with 8 bases between. The CDR3 runs 12 residues. The DNA of the CDR3 is TGCAGCGTTGTGGTCTCACAAGAGACCCAGTACTTC. Translation gives CSVVVSQETQYF.

The V gene is TRBV30, the J gene TRBJ2-6, with TRBD1 matching over 7 bases. Trimming removed 1 base from V and 1 base from J; junction bases left unmatched: 4. Germline assignment: CDR1 GTSNPN and CDR2 SVGIG (reference sequence). The CDR3 extends over 16 amino acids. The CDR3 loop is CAWSETGASGANVLTF. Written as DNA, the CDR3 is TGTGCCTGGAGTGAAACAGGGGCGTCTGGGGCCAACGTCCTGACTTTC.

This chain connects TRBV7-4 to TRBJ2-4, with D possibly TRBD2 on 5 matching bases. CDR3 length: 11 amino acids. Deletions cut 8 bases from V and 10 bases from J, with 12 bases between. Germline CDR1 and CDR2: SGHVT and SQSDAQ. The CDR3 sequence: CASYGGLIQYF. In DNA form, the CDR3 reads TGTGCCAGCTATGGCGGGCTTATTCAGTACTTC.

This clone was seen a few times. The chain links TRBV10-3 to TRBJ1-6; D perhaps matches TRBD1 (5 bases). The length of the CDR3 is 17 residues. Germline assignment: CDR1 ENHRY and CDR2 SYGVKD. V was shortened by 6 bases and J by 7 bases, with 22 bases between the two germline ends. CDR3 in DNA: TGTGCCATCAGAGACACCCGGAGGGGATCAGAGAATTCACCCCTCCACTTT. Translating it yields CAIRDTRRGSENSPLHF.

This clone occurred a few times. The gene calls are TRBV13 and TRBJ2-3; 7 nucleotides align to TRBD1. The junction had 5 bases not matched to a gene; V was cut back by 3 bases and J by 2 bases. The CDR3 runs 15 residues. The germline V gene encodes CDR1 PRHDT and CDR2 FYEKMQ (reference sequence). DNA for the CDR3: TGTGCCAGCAGCTTTCGGGACAGTTTCACAGATACGCAGTATTTT. It encodes CASSFRDSFTDTQYF.

CDR3 coding DNA: TGCGCCAGCAGCTTGCTCGGACAGAATTACGAGCAGTACTTC. Amino acids: CASSLLGQNYEQYF. The chain combines TRBV5-1 with TRBJ2-7, with a tentative D call TRBD1 (6 bases). V was pared by 1 base and J by 4 bases, with 12 bases between. The germline V gene encodes CDR1 SGHRS and CDR2 YFSETQ. This CDR3 region has 14 residues.

In its sample, this clone was seen a few times. The chain uses TRBV6-1 and TRBJ2-1; D remains unclear. The CDR3 totals 10 residues. The germline gives CDR1 MNHNS, CDR2 SASEGT. V was pared by 10 bases and J by 6 bases, with 7 bases between. The DNA of the CDR3 is TGTGCCATCCGGGTCAATGAGCAGTTCTTC. Its protein is CAIRVNEQFF.

The chain employs TRBV5-6 and TRBJ2-5, with D tentatively TRBD2 (6 bases). The CDR3 loop spans 15 amino acids. The ends were cut back, 4 bases at V and 7 bases at J, with 20 bases in the middle. From germline, CDR1 is SGHDT and CDR2 YYEEEE. The CDR3 region has the DNA TGTGCCAGCAGCCCCCAGGGACTCCCAACAATGACCCAGTACTTC. Translating it yields CASSPQGLPTMTQYF.

This clone turned up a few times. The genes are TRBV29-1 and TRBJ2-3, with TRBD1 identical over 7 bases. The CDR3 extends over 13 amino acids. CDR1 SQVTM and CDR2 ANQGSEA come from the germline V gene. Losses at the gene ends were 5 bases for V and 0 bases for J; bases not matched to a gene: 2. Written as DNA, the CDR3 is TGCAGCGTTATGACAGGGAGCACAGATACGCAGTATTTT. It yields the protein CSVMTGSTDTQYF.

This clone was counted a few times. The J gene is TRBJ1-1, the V gene TRBV29-1; TRBD1 agrees at 7 bases. J gave up 1 base and V 7 bases, and 6 bases lay outside the gene matches. This CDR3 region has 13 residues. The germline V gene has CDR1 SQVTM and CDR2 ANQGSEA. CDR3 residues: CSAIGGPNTEAFF. The DNA for the CDR3 is TGCAGCGCCATAGGGGGCCCGAACACTGAAGCTTTCTTT.

The V call is TRBV29-1, the J call TRBJ1-2; 8 nucleotides line up with TRBD1. V lost 4 bases to trimming and J lost 4 bases; unmatched junction nucleotides: 8. Germline V lookup: CDR1 SQVTM, CDR2 ANQGSEA. The CDR3 is 14 amino acids. The CDR3 reads CSVVQGEMSYGYTF. CDR3 sequence (DNA): TGCAGCGTTGTACAGGGGGAGATGTCCTATGGCTACACCTTC.